Reported below is one T cell receptor beta chain. What it binds is not known. As to time point: peak reinfection, 3 to 8 weeks after reinfection detection. No in vitro expansion preceded TCR sequencing of the sorted cells. At all three reinfection time points, viable CD3+ CD8+ CD45RO- cells from two donors served as controls. The data stem from a study of memory CD8 T cells in hepatitis C reinfection. On the study more broadly: A couple of donors cleared primary HCV but became chronic after reinfection. Between 3 and 8 weeks after reinfection detection, peak samples were drawn. Study-wide results and limits: With about 5 donors, public clonotype conclusions could not be definitive.

Libraries were prepared by immunoSEQ multiplex PCR; TCRdb keeps only in-frame clonotypes and omits some of them. The sample lists around 47,000 clones, roughly 90% seen once, with 1% to 1.5% in the top ten. Sequencing was carried out using naive CD8+ T cells sorted from blood. The sequence was collected from a man younger than 30 with hepatitis C virus infection.

The CDR3 region is CAIQDTANYGYTF. Written as DNA, the CDR3 is TGTGCTATACAGGATACCGCTAACTATGGCTACACCTTC. The rearrangement links TRBV12-5 to TRBJ1-2, with a possible D match to TRBD1 (5 bases). Germline V CDR1 and CDR2: LGHNT, FRNRAP. This CDR3 comprises 13 residues. Deletions cut 10 bases from V and 0 bases from J, with 12 bases between. The full variable domain, in which reference TRBV12-5 and TRBJ1-2 provide the parts outside the CDR3, is DARVTQTPRHKVTEMGQEVTMRCQPILGHNTVFWYRQTMMQGLELLAYFRNRAPLDDSGMPKDRFSAEMPDATLATLKIQPSEPRDSAVYFCAIQDTANYGYTFGSGTRLTVV.